This T cell receptor (beta chain) was recorded in a study of blood T cell repertoires in COVID-19. Sequencing used immunoSEQ multiplex PCR; TCRdb keeps in-frame clones, though not all of them. The sample shows approximately 59,000 clones, more than 75% of them seen only once. After removal of 7 bases from V and 5 bases from J, the junction contained 5 bases not matched to a gene. This CDR3 is built from 14 residues. In germline, CDR1 is MGHDK, CDR2 SYGVNS. This clonotype was sampled from a man in his forties or fifties with active COVID-19. Sequencing input: peripheral blood. The chain recombines TRBV25-1 with TRBJ2-1, with 10 nucleotides matching TRBD1. The CDR3 nucleotides read TGTGCCAGCACGACAGGGGGCGCCCACAATGAGCAGTTCTTC. The encoded protein is CASTTGGAHNEQFF.